Listed here are 22 T cell receptor beta chains from one sample, sequenced in a study of response to subunit inactivated influenza vaccine. TCRdb processed the RT-PCR reads anew with MiXCR; each CDR3 protein has one entry. The sample has some 550,000 distinct CDR3 sequences; roughly 23% are singletons. These data were likewise used in another study, on T cells expressing NK-cell markers. That work adds: As the method of synthesis, 5'RACE template switching with UMIs yielded TCR beta cDNA.

The sequencing used CD4+ T cells sorted from PBMCs, collected about 11 days after vaccination. All receptors derive from a man aged 50 to 60 who received an inactivated influenza vaccine.

The V and J genes are TRBV4-3 and TRBJ2-3; the D is unclear. Germline CDR1 reads LGHNA; CDR2 reads YSLEER. The CDR3 has 15 amino acids. V was shortened by 0 bases and J by 1 base, with 8 bases between the two germline ends. CDR3 region: CASSQDRFGTDTQYF. CDR3 DNA: TGCGCCAGCAGCCAAGATCGATTCGGCACAGATACGCAGTATTTT.

The chain combines TRBV15 with TRBJ2-1; 8 bases agree with TRBD2. With V trimmed by 3 bases and J by 6 bases, 4 bases remained unmatched. The CDR3 has 14 amino acids. Germline CDR1 LNHNV, CDR2 YYDKDF (reference sequence). In DNA form, the CDR3 reads TGTGCCACCAGCAGCCAGCGGGGGATCAATGAGCAGTTCTTC. It is translated as CATSSQRGINEQFF.

Only a few counts were recorded for this clonotype. This chain links TRBV29-1 with TRBJ2-3, with TRBD1 identical over 9 bases. Germline values: CDR1 SQVTM, CDR2 ANQGSEA. The CDR3 is made up of 11 amino acids. J lost 8 bases, V lost 7 bases, and 4 bases had no gene match. The CDR3 coding sequence is TGCAGCGCCGAACAGGGGGCTACGCAGTATTTT. Its translation: CSAEQGATQYF.

The rearrangement joins TRBV7-9 to TRBJ2-7; TRBD1 agrees at 8 bases. The V segment lost 3 bases and the J segment 5 bases; nucleotides outside the gene matches: 3. The CDR3 is made up of 13 amino acids. The germline gives CDR1 SEHNR, CDR2 FQNEAQ (reference sequence). The CDR3 region has the DNA TGTGCCAGCAGCTTCGACAGGGGCCACGAGCAGTACTTC. It is translated as CASSFDRGHEQYF.

The chain uses TRBV24-1 and TRBJ1-2; 7 bases map to TRBD1. The CDR3 consists of 13 residues. The V gene's germline CDR1 is KGHDR and CDR2 SFDVKD. With 2 bases clipped from V and 5 bases from J, the junction kept 1 base outside the gene matches. CDR3 DNA: TGTGCCACCAGTGATTCGACAGGGTATGGCTACACCTTC. It translates to CATSDSTGYGYTF.

The rearrangement joins TRBV20-1 to TRBJ2-3; no reliable D call. Germline V gene sequence: CDR1 DFQATT, CDR2 SNEGSKA (reference sequence). The CDR3 has 15 residues. Trimming pared 0 bases from V and 7 bases from J, leaving 17 bases between. CDR3 region: CSARDSDLGEYTQYF. In nucleotides, the CDR3 is TGCAGTGCTAGAGATTCCGACCTAGGTGAATATACGCAGTATTTT.

This clonotype was counted between two and nine times. J is TRBJ1-1 and V is TRBV5-1; D might be TRBD1 (5 bases). CDR1 and CDR2 from the germline V gene are SGHRS and YFSETQ. V was trimmed by 1 base and J by 2 bases, leaving 12 bases between them. The CDR3 length is 15 residues. CDR3 amino acids: CASSLLSGRNTEAFF. The CDR3 nucleotides read TGCGCCAGCAGCTTGCTGTCAGGGCGCAACACTGAAGCTTTCTTT.

This clonotype was seen only a few times. The chain has TRBV18 and TRBJ2-7, with D tentatively TRBD1 (6 bases). With 3 bases removed from V and 7 bases from J, the gap between germline ends came to 13 bases. CDR1 is KGHSH, CDR2 LQKENI, per germline. This CDR3 has 13 amino acids. As DNA, the CDR3 is TGTGCCAGCTCACCTCGACAGGCTGGGGAGCAGTACTTC. Amino acid sequence: CASSPRQAGEQYF. Full variable domain (outside the CDR3, taken from reference TRBV18 and TRBJ2-7): NAGVMQNPRHLVRRRGQEARLRCSPMKGHSHVYWYRQLPEEGLKFMVYLQKENIIDESGMPKERFSAEFPKEGPSILRIQQVVRGDSAAYFCASSPRQAGEQYFGPGTRLTVT.

Only a few counts were recorded for this clonotype. This chain connects TRBV2 to TRBJ1-4; D is undetermined. CDR3 length: 11 amino acids. Germline CDR1 and CDR2: SNHLY and FYNNEI. V was shortened by 3 bases and J by 8 bases, with 4 bases between the two germline ends. The CDR3 here is CASSEAEKLFF. Here the CDR3 DNA reads TGTGCCAGCAGTGAGGCAGAAAAACTGTTTTTT.

The genes are TRBV11-2 and TRBJ2-1, with D possibly matching TRBD2 (5 bases). V was trimmed by 5 bases and J by 6 bases, leaving 11 bases between them. There are 13 residues in the CDR3. Germline CDR1 is SGHAT and CDR2 is FQNNGV. The CDR3 here is CASSLTGVNEQFF. The CDR3 DNA sequence: TGTGCCAGCAGCCTAACCGGGGTCAATGAGCAGTTCTTC.

In nucleotides, the CDR3 is TGTGCCAGCAGCCAGATCGTGGGAATCAACACCGGGGAGCTGTTTTTT. Encoded protein: CASSQIVGINTGELFF. V and J are TRBV3-1 and TRBJ2-2; D is uncertain. The CDR3 is 16 amino acids. CDR1 is LGHDT and CDR2 is YNNKEL in the germline V gene (reference sequence). Between the trimmed V and J ends, which lost 3 bases and 2 bases, there was a span of 13 bases.

The chain is built from TRBV10-1 and TRBJ2-1, with unresolved D. The CDR3 is 16 residues long. V lost 0 bases, J lost 9 bases, and 18 bases lay in between. Looked up from germline, CDR1 is WNHNN and CDR2 is SYGVQD (reference sequence). Here the CDR3 DNA reads TGCGCCAGCAGTGAGTCGATCGGATTAGGCGAGGCTGAGCAGTTCTTC. This translates into CASSESIGLGEAEQFF.

This chain links TRBV30 with TRBJ2-7; D may be TRBD1 (6 bases). The CDR3 length is 13 residues. Germline CDR1 GTSNPN, CDR2 SVGIG (reference sequence). The V and J ends lost 0 bases and 7 bases respectively, with 13 bases between them. CDR3 loop: CAWSVRDTEEQYF. The DNA for the CDR3 is TGTGCCTGGAGTGTACGGGACACCGAAGAGCAGTACTTC. Using reference TRBV30 and TRBJ2-7 for the parts outside the CDR3, the full variable domain is SQTIHQWPATLVQPVGSPLSLECTVEGTSNPNLYWYRQAAGRGLQLLFYSVGIGQISSEVPQNLSASRPQDRQFILSSKKLLLSDSGFYLCAWSVRDTEEQYFGPGTRLTVT.

This clonotype showed up just a few times. The CDR3 coding sequence is TGCAGCCCATTAAACAGGGGAAATGTTCAGCCCCAGCATTTT. It encodes CSPLNRGNVQPQHF. The gene calls are TRBV29-1 and TRBJ1-5; TRBD1 agrees at 7 bases. CDR1 and CDR2 from the germline V gene are SQVTM and ANQGSEA. CDR3 length: 14 residues. V lost 8 bases to trimming and J lost 6 bases; unmatched junction nucleotides: 13.

V is TRBV20-1 and J is TRBJ1-3; TRBD1 might be the D (6 bases). Germline CDR1 and CDR2: DFQATT and SNEGSKA (reference sequence). The V end was cut by 5 bases, the J end by 0 bases, with 17 bases between. The CDR3 covers 16 residues. CDR3 in amino acids: CSAQKNRESSGNTIYF. In DNA, the CDR3 is TGCAGTGCTCAAAAAAACAGGGAGAGCTCTGGAAACACCATATATTTT.

This clonotype was seen a few times. The chain uses TRBV6-2 or TRBV6-3 and TRBJ2-7, with 8 bases that match TRBD2. The CDR3 has 17 amino acids. V was pared by 0 bases and J by 4 bases, with 11 bases of the junction left unmatched. Germline-derived CDR1 and CDR2 are MNHEY and SVGEGT. This CDR3 reads CASSYSRGGLARYEQYF. The DNA of the CDR3 is TGTGCCAGCAGTTACTCCCGGGGAGGACTAGCCAGATACGAGCAGTACTTC.

The chain couples TRBV28 to TRBJ1-2; D possibly corresponds to TRBD1 (6 bases). CDR1 is MDHEN, CDR2 SYDVKM, per germline. This CDR3 comprises 13 residues. V dropped 4 bases and J dropped 10 bases, with 16 bases sitting between them. The CDR3 here is CASSSRIGGYYTF. The CDR3 DNA sequence: TGTGCCAGCAGTTCCCGGATAGGGGGGTACTACACCTTC.

This sequence joins TRBV30 and TRBJ1-2; 7 nucleotides match TRBD1. Germline V gives CDR1 GTSNPN, CDR2 SVGIG (reference sequence). The length of the CDR3 is 13 residues. J was trimmed by 4 bases and V by 3 bases; bases with no gene match: 5. CDR3 region: CAWRPQGRYGYTF. The CDR3 nucleotides read TGTGCCTGGAGACCACAGGGGCGCTATGGCTACACCTTC.

This clonotype was seen a few times. V usage is TRBV5-1 and J usage is TRBJ2-7; TRBD1 or TRBD2 may be the D gene (6 bases each). This CDR3 is built from 16 residues. The V end was cut by 0 bases, the J end by 6 bases, with 19 bases between. Germline lookup yields CDR1 SGHRS and CDR2 YFSETQ. The CDR3 nucleotides are TGCGCCAGCAGCTTGGTGATCGGGGGCCTAGACGCCGAGCAGTACTTC. It translates to CASSLVIGGLDAEQYF.

This clonotype has just a few counts. The chain uses TRBV5-1 and TRBJ1-4; 7 bases match TRBD1. The CDR3 has 15 amino acids. Trimming cost V 0 bases and J 5 bases; bases outside gene matches: 4. The germline V gene encodes CDR1 SGHRS and CDR2 YFSETQ. The CDR3 region is CASSLDGRGNEKLFF. The DNA for the CDR3 is TGCGCCAGCAGCTTGGACGGCAGGGGGAATGAAAAACTGTTTTTT.

The chain is built from TRBV7-2 and TRBJ1-3; D is uncertain. The CDR3 length is 16 residues. Trimming removed 0 bases at V and 2 bases at J, with 11 bases between. Germline assignment: CDR1 SGHTA and CDR2 FQGNSA. The CDR3 DNA reads as TGTGCCAGCAGCTTAGCGGGTCCGGGGACTGGAAACACCATATATTTT. This codes for CASSLAGPGTGNTIYF.

This chain uses TRBV20-1 with TRBJ2-3; D possibly corresponds to TRBD1 (5 bases). The germline V gene encodes CDR1 DFQATT and CDR2 SNEGSKA (reference sequence). V lost 0 bases and J 8 bases, leaving 15 bases between the germline ends. CDR3 length: 14 residues. The CDR3 nucleotides are TGCAGTGCTAGAGATTCGACAGCTCCGGGTACGCAGTATTTT. This encodes CSARDSTAPGTQYF.